This TCR beta chain was observed in a study of blood T cell repertoires in COVID-19. Study background: Some COVID-19 samples were acute and others convalescent; all came from the United States, Italy and Spain. PBMCs, B-cell-depleted T cells, or T cells provided the cDNA or gDNA that made up the material.

The length of the CDR3 is 16 residues. V was pared by 4 bases and J by 2 bases, with 10 bases of the junction left unmatched. Germline CDR1 SEHNR, CDR2 FQNEAQ (reference sequence). As handled by the study authors: Amplification of reference gene primers provided the estimated nucleated cell counts. Clones were sequenced by immunoSEQ multiplex PCR, and TCRdb holds only the in-frame ones, with some missing. The V and J calls and the clone size are those of that table, but D and trimming were determined from the DNA. The data show under 250,000 clones, with about 86% seen just once and roughly 8.8% held by the top ten.

Sequenced: peripheral blood. The chain couples TRBV7-9 to TRBJ2-7; 8 bases line up with TRBD1. The sequence was obtained from a woman in her fifties or sixties with acute or convalescent COVID-19. In DNA, the CDR3 is TGTGCCAGCAGCTCCCCTTCAGGGGGCTCCGCCTACGAGCAGTACTTC. Its translation: CASSSPSGGSAYEQYF. Combining the CDR3 with reference TRBV7-9 and TRBJ2-7 gives the whole variable domain DTGVSQNPRHKITKRGQNVTFRCDPISEHNRLYWYRQTLGQGPEFLTYFQNEAQLEKSRLLSDRFSAERPKGSFSTLEIQRTEQGDSAMYLCASSSPSGGSAYEQYFGPGTRLTVT.